The entry below gives a single T cell receptor beta chain sequence along with its context. Its antigen remains unknown. The data stem from a study of T cell responses to AZD1222 COVID-19 vaccine. The CDR3 runs to 14 residues. Between the trimmed V and J ends, which lost 1 base and 4 bases, there was a span of 11 bases. Germline-derived CDR1 and CDR2 are SGHRS and YFSETQ. Study-level results: Targets within unmutated variant regions were reportedly found for nearly half of spike-specific TCRs.

Sequencing was performed with immunoSEQ multiplex PCR; in TCRdb, only in-frame clones are kept and a portion is missing. The sample carries 150,000 to 200,000 clones, 94% recorded once. Sequencing was performed on peripheral blood, taken on day 0 of AZD1222 vaccination. The receptor's source is an adult in good health. The chain links TRBV5-1 to TRBJ2-5, with a weak D call TRBD1 (5 bases). DNA for the CDR3: TGCGCCAGCAGCTTGAGGGGCAGGGCAGAGACCCAGTACTTC. This translates into CASSLRGRAETQYF.